These T cell receptor beta chains were read from a single sample in a study of cytomegalovirus exposure and HLA in healthy donors. Repertoires were generated with immunoSEQ multiplex PCR, while TCRdb's copy carries only in-frame clones and drops some. This table has about 93,000 clones, approximately 64% appearing once. Source material: PBMCs. These receptor sequences come from a boy aged 5-17 years in good health and CMV-seropositive. The CDR3 runs from the conserved cysteine through the conserved F or W. The D gene is left open where the match is weak. Clone size is stated in some rows and not others, as once, few, many or a class when expanded.

V	D	J	length	size	CDR3	DNA
TRBV6-5	.	TRBJ1-2	12	.	CASSYSSTDYTF	TGTGCCAGCAGTTACTCGTCGACAGACTACACCTTC
TRBV12-5	TRBD2	TRBJ2-7	15	.	CASGLVLAGIYEQYF	TGTGCTAGTGGTTTGGTACTAGCGGGGATCTACGAGCAGTACTTC
TRBV7-2	TRBD2	TRBJ2-7	14	.	CASSSGTRLGEQYF	TGTGCCAGCAGCTCAGGGACTAGACTCGGGGAGCAGTACTTC
TRBV5-1	.	TRBJ1-2	13	.	CASSLTGNYGYPF	TGCGCCAGCAGCTTGACAGGGAACTATGGCTACCCCTTC
TRBV30	.	TRBJ1-4	12	.	CAGEGSEEKLFF	TGTGCCGGGGAGGGGAGCGAGGAAAAACTGTTTTTT
TRBV19	.	TRBJ1-5	14	.	CASIPRGSGQPQHF	TGTGCCAGTATTCCTCGGGGTAGCGGGCAGCCCCAGCATTTT
TRBV4-2	.	TRBJ2-4	11	few	CASRNRNIQYF	TGTGCCAGCAGGAACAGGAACATTCAGTACTTC
TRBV7-2	TRBD1	TRBJ1-4	15	few	CASSQLPGQGGKLFF	TGTGCCAGCAGCCAACTACCGGGACAGGGAGGAAAACTGTTTTTT
TRBV5-1	.	TRBJ1-4	14	.	CASSEQGLGEKLFF	TGCGCCAGCAGTGAACAGGGATTGGGTGAAAAACTGTTTTTT
TRBV19	TRBD1	TRBJ2-3	15	.	CASSISAQGEHTQYF	TGTGCCAGTAGTATCAGTGCTCAGGGGGAACATACGCAGTATTTT
TRBV6-5	.	TRBJ1-1	14	.	CASRRDFPNTEAFF	TGTGCCAGCAGAAGGGACTTCCCGAACACTGAAGCTTTCTTT
TRBV19	.	TRBJ1-5	14	.	CASSNSGSNQPQHF	TGTGCCAGTAGTAATTCTGGCAGCAATCAGCCCCAGCATTTT
TRBV27	.	TRBJ2-7	14	.	CASSFGRRAYEQYF	TGTGCCAGCAGTTTTGGACGGAGGGCCTACGAGCAGTACTTC
TRBV5-1	TRBD1	TRBJ1-1	15	.	CASSLVGRGTTEAFF	TGCGCCAGCAGCTTGGTAGGCAGGGGGACCACTGAAGCTTTCTTT